This T cell receptor (beta chain) was sequenced during a study of T cells in Graves' hyperthyroidism and ophthalmopathy. General observations from the study: Most clonotypes expanded in thyroid above 0.001 were likewise present in blood. A 13 V-J model separated ophthalmopathy from stable hyperthyroidism. Model-based prediction identified ophthalmopathy a median roughly 6.1 months prior to its onset.

Template material for amplifying TCR beta CDR3 regions consisted of RNA transcripts. Carried out on the TCR CDR3, a first-round RT-PCR used the HTBI primer set. TCRdb re-called the multiplex PCR reads with MiXCR, one entry per CDR3 protein. The sample contains roughly 240,000 distinct CDR3 sequences, around 17% of which appear only once. On this clonotype: Its antigen remains unknown. This may be a read error, as it is one base from a much larger clone. The CDR3 does not end in the conserved phenylalanine or tryptophan, so this is likely a read error.

Germline V gene lookup returns CDR1 DFQATT and CDR2 SNEGSKA (reference sequence). CDR3 length equals 14 residues. The ends lost 5 bases at V and 1 base at J; junction bases unmatched: 7. The TCR comes from a woman under 30 with Graves' ophthalmopathy. Input material: blood. J is TRBJ2-5 and V is TRBV20-1; TRBD2 matches 7 bases. The chain's CDR3 is CSAGEGTLQETQYL. In DNA, the CDR3 is TGCAGTGCTGGGGAGGGGACCCTCCAAGAGACCCAGTACCTC.